This TCR beta chain appears in the sequencing data of a study of CD8+ T cells in alopecia areata. Study background: Oral tofacitinib, 5 to 10 mg twice daily, was given in an open-label trial.

The treatment was: oral pan-JAK inhibitor, 5-10 mg twice daily. With regard to this clone: As yet, its antigen is unknown.

Findings and caveats of the study: With patients, TCR sharing proved less clear than in mice, a difference possibly related to HLA.

This CDR3 contains 14 residues. In germline, CDR1 is GTSNPN, CDR2 SVGIG (reference sequence). The ends were cut back, 4 bases at V and 1 base at J, with 13 bases in the middle. Following extraction, RNA underwent reverse transcription to cDNA, which served as the sequencing template. The repertoire was sequenced with immunoSEQ multiplex PCR; TCRdb's copy has only in-frame clones and lacks some. The sample lists roughly 200,000 clones, 53% seen once, with approximately 11% in the top ten. This TCR was recovered from a human donor with alopecia areata. Here the sequenced sample was CD8+ T cells sorted from blood, taken at week 24, from a patient treated with tofacitinib. This chain connects TRBV30 to TRBJ1-1; a weak D match, TRBD1 (6 bases). As DNA, the CDR3 is TGTGCCTGGACGTTAGGGGGAAGGAACACTGAAGCTTTCTTT. Translating gives CAWTLGGRNTEAFF. The full variable domain, rest sourced from reference TRBV30 and TRBJ1-1, is SQTIHQWPATLVQPVGSPLSLECTVEGTSNPNLYWYRQAAGRGLQLLFYSVGIGQISSEVPQNLSASRPQDRQFILSSKKLLLSDSGFYLCAWTLGGRNTEAFFGQGTRLTVV.